This entry describes one TCR beta chain. Repertoires were generated with immunoSEQ multiplex PCR, while TCRdb's copy carries only in-frame clones and drops some. The sample holds fewer than 90,000 clones; 80% to 90% are singletons and the top ten take under 0.25%. The entry originates in a study of OX40 agonist ivuxolimab in advanced cancers. Germline CDR1 reads MNHNY; CDR2 reads SVGAGI (reference sequence). Trimming stripped 6 bases from V and 5 bases from J, with 11 bases between. The CDR3 consists of 13 residues. This specimen was CD4+ or CD8+ T cells sorted from blood, taken in a trial of the OX40 agonist ivuxolimab. The chain combines TRBV6-6 with TRBJ1-5; D ambiguous. The TCR sequence derives from an adult with an advanced solid tumor such as melanoma, head and neck, liver or kidney cancer. The CDR3 is CASSRRSHQPQHF. CDR3 sequence (DNA): TGTGCCAGCAGCCGGAGGTCCCATCAGCCCCAGCATTTT.